This T cell receptor (beta chain) comes out of a study of blood T cell repertoires in COVID-19. Across the study: Sites across the United States, Italy and Spain contributed samples from acute and convalescent COVID-19. The cDNA or gDNA used as material had been derived from T cells, B-cell-depleted T cells, or PBMCs.

This CDR3 has 12 residues. With V trimmed by 10 bases and J by 6 bases, 8 bases remained unmatched. CDR1 is SNHLY and CDR2 is FYNNEI in the germline V gene. As handled by the study authors: For nucleated cells, counts were estimated from reference gene primer amplification. The repertoire was sequenced with immunoSEQ multiplex PCR; TCRdb's copy has only in-frame clones and lacks some. The D gene and trimming were derived from the DNA, and the V and J assignments and clone size from that table. The data hold about 220,000 clones, with 88% observed a single time. The age range of participants was about 18 to 95 years, with residence in about two dozen US areas.

The sequence was collected from a woman aged 25 to 39 who had recovered from COVID-19. Sequencing input: PBMCs or T cells enriched from blood (not recorded which). This chain connects TRBV2 to TRBJ2-7; 8 bases match TRBD1. The CDR3 loop is CATRAGGTEQYF. In DNA, the CDR3 is TGTGCCACCAGGGCAGGGGGCACCGAGCAGTACTTC. The variable domain in full, with the rest retrieved from reference TRBV2 and TRBJ2-7, is EPEVTQTPSHQVTQMGQEVILRCVPISNHLYFYWYRQILGQKVEFLVSFYNNEISEKSEIFDDQFSVERPDGSNFTLKIRSTKLEDSAMYFCATRAGGTEQYFGPGTRLTVT.